The TCR beta chain under discussion was sequenced for a study of blood T cell repertoires in COVID-19. Study-wide background: Nucleic acid was either cDNA or gDNA, and it came from T cells, B-cell-depleted T cells, or PBMCs.

This clone appeared a few times. Produced via immunoSEQ multiplex PCR; TCRdb's table is partial and in-frame only. Of 200,000 to 250,000 clones detected, approximately 90% appear once; the ten largest clones hold about 5%. The material sequenced was peripheral blood. The receptor's source is a woman aged 40 to 49 with acute or convalescent COVID-19.

CDR3 DNA sequence: TGTGCCAGCAGCCCGAGGATGGCCACAGATACGCAGTATTTT. Translating gives CASSPRMATDTQYF. V and J are TRBV11-2 and TRBJ2-3; D gene ambiguous. The CDR3 covers 14 residues. The germline V gene encodes CDR1 SGHAT and CDR2 FQNNGV. V lost 5 bases and J lost 2, with 11 bases in between.